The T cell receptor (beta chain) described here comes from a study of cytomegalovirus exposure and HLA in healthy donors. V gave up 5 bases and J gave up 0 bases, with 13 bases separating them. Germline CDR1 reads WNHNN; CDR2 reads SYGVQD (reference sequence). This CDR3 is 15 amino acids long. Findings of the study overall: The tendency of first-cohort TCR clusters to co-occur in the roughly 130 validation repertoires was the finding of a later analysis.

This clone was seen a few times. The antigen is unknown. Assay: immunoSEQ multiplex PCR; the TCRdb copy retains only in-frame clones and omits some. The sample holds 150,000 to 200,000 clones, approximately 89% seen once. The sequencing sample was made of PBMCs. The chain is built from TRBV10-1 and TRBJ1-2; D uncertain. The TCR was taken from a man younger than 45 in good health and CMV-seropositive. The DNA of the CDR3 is TGCGCCAGCAGTTGGAGACGTAAAGCTAACTATGGCTACACCTTC. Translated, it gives CASSWRRKANYGYTF.